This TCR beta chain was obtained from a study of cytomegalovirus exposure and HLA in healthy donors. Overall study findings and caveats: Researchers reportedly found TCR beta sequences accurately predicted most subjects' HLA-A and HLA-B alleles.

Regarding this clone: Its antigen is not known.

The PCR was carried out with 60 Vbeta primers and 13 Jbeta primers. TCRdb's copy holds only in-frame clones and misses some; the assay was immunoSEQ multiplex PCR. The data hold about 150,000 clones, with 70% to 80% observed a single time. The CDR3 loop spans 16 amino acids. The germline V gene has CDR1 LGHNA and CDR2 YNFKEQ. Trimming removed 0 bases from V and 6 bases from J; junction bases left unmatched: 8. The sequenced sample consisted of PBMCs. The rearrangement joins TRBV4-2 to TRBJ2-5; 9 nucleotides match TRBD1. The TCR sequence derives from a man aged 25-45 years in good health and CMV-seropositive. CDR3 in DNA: TGTGCCAGCAGCCAAGAGGTGTCACAGGGGGCAAAGACCCAGTACTTC. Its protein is CASSQEVSQGAKTQYF.